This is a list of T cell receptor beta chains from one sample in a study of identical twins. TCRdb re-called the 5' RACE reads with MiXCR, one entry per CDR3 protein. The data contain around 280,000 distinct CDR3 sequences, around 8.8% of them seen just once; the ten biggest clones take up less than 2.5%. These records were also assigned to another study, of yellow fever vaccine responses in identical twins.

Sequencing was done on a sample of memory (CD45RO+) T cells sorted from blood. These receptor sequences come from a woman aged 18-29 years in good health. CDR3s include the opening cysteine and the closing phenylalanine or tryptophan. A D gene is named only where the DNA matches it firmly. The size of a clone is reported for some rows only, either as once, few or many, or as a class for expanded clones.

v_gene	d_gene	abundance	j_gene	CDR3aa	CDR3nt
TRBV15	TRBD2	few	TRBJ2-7	CATSRHTGTSSSRSYEQYF	TGTGCCACCAGCAGACATACCGGGACTAGCAGTTCAAGATCCTACGAGCAGTACTTC
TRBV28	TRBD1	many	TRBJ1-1	CASSFEAGQGAFF	TGTGCCAGCAGTTTCGAGGCGGGACAGGGGGCTTTCTTT
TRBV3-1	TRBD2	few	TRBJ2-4	CASSPGLALAKNIQYF	TGTGCCAGCAGCCCAGGACTAGCCCTAGCCAAAAACATTCAGTACTTC
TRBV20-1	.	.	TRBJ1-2	CSAREPGLDYGYTF	TGCAGTGCTAGAGAACCAGGGTTGGACTATGGCTACACCTTC
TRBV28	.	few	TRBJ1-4	CASSRFASTNEKLFF	TGTGCCAGCAGTCGGTTTGCCTCAACTAATGAAAAACTGTTTTTT
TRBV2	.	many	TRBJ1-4	CASSEARTRNEKLFF	TGTGCCAGCAGTGAAGCGCGGACTCGTAATGAAAAACTGTTTTTT
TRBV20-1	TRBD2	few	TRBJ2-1	CSATSGRAHNEQFF	TGCAGTGCTACGAGCGGGAGGGCCCACAATGAGCAGTTCTTC
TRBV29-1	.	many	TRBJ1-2	CSISGGDGSNYGYTF	TGCAGCATCTCCGGGGGGGACGGATCTAACTATGGCTACACCTTC
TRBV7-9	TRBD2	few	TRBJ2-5	CASSANSAGMETQYF	TGTGCCAGCAGTGCCAATTCAGCGGGAATGGAGACCCAGTACTTC
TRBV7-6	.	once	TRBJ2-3	CASSPLLAARGTDTQYF	TGTGCCAGCAGCCCCCTCTTAGCGGCGCGGGGCACAGATACGCAGTATTTT
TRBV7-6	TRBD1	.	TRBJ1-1	CASSRTGYTEAFF	TGTGCCAGCAGTCGGACAGGATACACTGAAGCTTTCTTT
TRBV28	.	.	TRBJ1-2	CASSAQGFGYTF	TGTGCCAGCAGTGCACAGGGTTTTGGCTACACCTTC
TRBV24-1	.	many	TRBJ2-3	CATSDLRQGYTDTQYF	TGTGCCACCAGTGATTTGCGCCAGGGTTATACAGATACGCAGTATTTT
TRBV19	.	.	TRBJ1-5	CASRIQGWSTNQPQHF	TGTGCCAGTAGAATACAGGGTTGGAGTACTAATCAGCCCCAGCATTTT
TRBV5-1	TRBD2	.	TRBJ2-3	CASSPGLAGDSTDTQYF	TGCGCCAGCAGCCCCGGACTAGCGGGGGACTCCACAGATACGCAGTATTTT
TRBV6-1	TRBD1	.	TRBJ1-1	CASSPHRGNTEAFF	TGTGCCAGCAGTCCTCACAGGGGGAACACTGAAGCTTTCTTT
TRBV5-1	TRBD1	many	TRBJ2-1	CASNAGQGNEQFF	TGCGCCAGCAACGCGGGACAGGGCAATGAGCAGTTCTTC
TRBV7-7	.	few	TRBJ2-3	CASSLAGAGAQYF	TGTGCCAGCAGCTTAGCGGGGGCGGGCGCGCAGTATTTT
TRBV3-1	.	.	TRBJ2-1	CASSRGSNEQFF	TGTGCCAGCAGCCGCGGTTCCAATGAGCAGTTCTTC
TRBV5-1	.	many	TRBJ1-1	CASSLGSGNTEAFF	TGCGCCAGCAGCTTGGGGTCAGGGAACACTGAAGCTTTCTTT
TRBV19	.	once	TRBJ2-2	CASSKAQGNTGELFF	TGTGCCAGTAGTAAAGCCCAGGGGAACACCGGGGAGCTGTTTTTT
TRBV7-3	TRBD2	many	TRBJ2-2	CASSSGTSTGELFF	TGTGCCAGCAGCTCCGGGACTAGCACCGGGGAGCTGTTTTTT
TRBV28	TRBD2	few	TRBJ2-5	CASSPSGRGGTQYF	TGTGCCAGCAGTCCAAGCGGGAGGGGGGGGACCCAGTACTTC
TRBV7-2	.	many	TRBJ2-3	CASSLDYTDTQYF	TGTGCCAGCAGCTTAGACTACACAGATACGCAGTATTTT
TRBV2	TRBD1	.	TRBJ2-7	CASSYRDRGTEQYF	TGTGCCAGCAGTTACCGGGACAGGGGGACCGAGCAGTACTTC
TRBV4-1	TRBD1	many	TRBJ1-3	CASSQGQLSGNTIYF	TGCGCCAGCAGCCAGGGACAGCTCTCTGGAAACACCATATATTTT
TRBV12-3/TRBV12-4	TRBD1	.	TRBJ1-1	CASSTGTGTRLAFF	TGTGCCAGCAGTACTGGGACAGGGACTCGTCTAGCTTTCTTT
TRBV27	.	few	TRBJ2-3	CASSPAPDTQYF	TGTGCCAGCAGTCCAGCCCCAGATACGCAGTATTTT
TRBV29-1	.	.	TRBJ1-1	CSGRTMNTEAFF	TGCAGCGGGAGGACCATGAACACTGAAGCTTTCTTT
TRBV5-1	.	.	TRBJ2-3	CASSTPTDTQYF	TGCGCCAGCAGCACCCCCACAGATACGCAGTATTTT
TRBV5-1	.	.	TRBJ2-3	CASSYRGGAATDTQYF	TGCGCCAGCAGCTACAGGGGAGGCGCGGCCACAGATACGCAGTATTTT
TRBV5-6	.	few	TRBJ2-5	CASSSLQRQEETQYF	TGTGCCAGCAGCTCTCTGCAGCGACAGGAAGAGACCCAGTACTTC
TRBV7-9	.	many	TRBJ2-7	CASSLEILSGEQYF	TGTGCCAGCAGCTTAGAGATCCTATCGGGGGAGCAGTACTTC
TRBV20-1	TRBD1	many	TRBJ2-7	CSANFGQDLYEQYF	TGCAGTGCTAATTTTGGACAGGACCTCTACGAGCAGTACTTC
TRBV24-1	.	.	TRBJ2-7	CATGDTSSYEQYF	TGTGCCACCGGAGACACAAGCTCCTACGAGCAGTACTTC
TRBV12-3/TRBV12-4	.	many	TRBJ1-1	CASSAGHTNTEAFF	TGTGCCAGCAGTGCGGGACACACGAACACTGAAGCTTTCTTT